These T cell receptor beta chains were read from a single sample in a study of STAT3 mutations in large granular lymphocyte leukemia. The repertoire was sequenced with immunoSEQ multiplex PCR; TCRdb's copy has only in-frame clones and lacks some. The table records under 25,000 clones, roughly 90% of them present only once. The sequencing input was peripheral blood mononuclear cells. These receptors originate from a man between 60 and 75 years old with T-cell large granular lymphocyte leukemia. Some clones in this sample may be carry-over from other donors' samples. Each CDR3 is given with its conserved first and last residue. Each record gives: V gene, J gene, clone size, D gene, CDR3 protein, CDR3 DNA. D genes are given only for firm matches. Expanded clones are given a class, and other clones once, few, many or no size at all.

TRBV28	TRBJ2-7	once	TRBD2	CASALNRGEPDF	TGTGCCAGCGCCCTCAATCGGGGGGAGCCTGACTTC
TRBV27	TRBJ2-6	-	-	CASRMNSGANVLTF	TGTGCCAGCAGGATGAACTCTGGGGCCAACGTCCTGACTTTC
TRBV14	TRBJ2-3	-	TRBD1	CASSQGDRAADTQYF	TGTGCCAGCAGCCAAGGGGACAGGGCCGCAGATACGCAGTATTTT
TRBV6-6	TRBJ2-5	-	-	CASSYGVADLQETQYF	TGTGCCAGCAGTTACGGGGTAGCGGACCTCCAAGAGACCCAGTACTTC
TRBV27	TRBJ2-7	-	TRBD2	CASSRRRSGGYEQYF	TGTGCCAGCAGCCGCCGCCGGTCGGGAGGCTACGAGCAGTACTTC
TRBV5-4	TRBJ1-5	-	-	CASSFRGTWGSSNQPQHF	TGTGCCAGCAGCTTCCGTGGGACCTGGGGCTCTAGCAATCAGCCCCAGCATTTT
TRBV4-2	TRBJ1-4	-	-	CASSQVGGKFEKLFF	TGTGCCAGCAGCCAAGTGGGAGGGAAATTCGAAAAACTGTTTTTT
TRBV5-1	TRBJ2-3	-	-	CASSPSTDTQYF	TGCGCCAGCAGTCCCTCCACAGATACGCAGTATTTT
TRBV6-1	TRBJ1-6	-	-	CASRTGTSKHSPLHF	TGTGCCAGCAGGACGGGGACGTCTAAGCATTCACCCCTCCACTTT
TRBV6-1	TRBJ2-7	few	TRBD2	CASTDRLAASSEQYF	TGTGCCAGCACCGACCGACTAGCGGCCTCCAGCGAGCAGTACTTC
TRBV7-2	TRBJ2-7	-	-	CASSLGSRSLYEQYF	TGTGCCAGCAGCTTAGGTTCGCGGTCCCTCTACGAGCAGTACTTC
TRBV7-2	TRBJ2-7	-	-	CASSFSLADSYEQYF	TGTGCCAGCAGCTTCAGTTTAGCGGACTCCTACGAGCAGTACTTC
TRBV19	TRBJ1-4	once	TRBD1	CASTTGGEKLFF	TGTGCCAGTACCACAGGGGGGGAAAAACTGTTTTTT
TRBV6-5	TRBJ2-7	-	TRBD1	CASRRGQGIYEQYF	TGTGCCAGCAGACGGGGACAGGGCATATACGAGCAGTACTTC
TRBV5-1	TRBJ1-5	-	-	CASKVTPNQPQHF	TGCGCCAGCAAAGTTACACCCAATCAGCCCCAGCATTTT
TRBV28	TRBJ2-3	-	TRBD2	CASADSGRATDTQYF	TGTGCCAGCGCCGATAGCGGGAGGGCCACAGATACGCAGTATTTT
TRBV7-2	TRBJ2-7	-	-	CASSLRTNYEQYF	TGTGCCAGCAGCTTAAGGACCAACTACGAGCAGTACTTC
TRBV7-9	TRBJ1-1	-	-	CASSLATGNTEAFF	TGTGCCAGCAGCTTAGCGACGGGGAACACTGAAGCTTTCTTT
TRBV7-9	TRBJ2-1	once	TRBD2	CASSLAGYGLADSYNEQFF	TGTGCCAGCAGCTTAGCTGGCTATGGACTAGCGGACTCCTACAATGAGCAGTTCTTC
TRBV7-9	TRBJ2-7	-	TRBD2	CASSPRGVSGSVYEQYF	TGTGCCAGCAGCCCTAGGGGGGTAAGCGGGAGTGTCTACGAGCAGTACTTC
TRBV25-1	TRBJ2-1	-	-	CASSEPIGRGNNEQFF	TGTGCCAGCAGTGAGCCGATAGGGCGTGGAAACAATGAGCAGTTCTTC
TRBV7-9	TRBJ2-7	-	-	CASRRGGGEQYF	TGTGCCAGCAGGAGGGGGGGAGGCGAGCAGTACTTC
TRBV2	TRBJ1-2	-	TRBD1	CASRGTGANYGYTF	TGTGCCAGCAGGGGGACAGGGGCGAACTATGGCTACACCTTC
TRBV7-2	TRBJ2-7	-	-	CASSYLYEQYF	TGTGCCAGCAGCTACCTCTACGAGCAGTACTTC
TRBV7-9	TRBJ2-7	-	-	CASSLSPSGTHSYEQYF	TGTGCCAGCAGCTTAAGCCCATCCGGGACGCACTCCTACGAGCAGTACTTC
TRBV30	TRBJ2-2	-	-	CASTLGSSNTGELFF	TGTGCCTCTACTCTAGGATCTTCGAACACCGGGGAGCTGTTTTTT
TRBV15	TRBJ2-1	-	-	CATSHTQGRGYNEQFF	TGTGCCACCAGCCATACACAGGGTAGGGGCTACAATGAGCAGTTCTTC
TRBV5-1	TRBJ1-2	-	TRBD1	CASRQGTGGIYGYTF	TGCGCCAGCCGACAGGGGACAGGGGGCATCTATGGCTACACCTTC
TRBV9	TRBJ2-5	-	TRBD2	CASSAQISGGQETQYF	TGTGCCAGCAGCGCCCAAATAAGCGGGGGACAAGAGACCCAGTACTTC
TRBV28	TRBJ1-2	-	-	CASSFGRHYGYTF	TGTGCCAGCAGTTTCGGCAGACACTATGGCTACACCTTC
TRBV27	TRBJ1-5	-	-	CASSSAGQPQHF	TGTGCCAGCAGTTCGGCAGGCCAGCCCCAGCATTTT
TRBV2	TRBJ1-6	-	-	CASSDNTYNSPLHF	TGTGCCAGCAGTGACAACACTTATAATTCACCCCTCCACTTT
TRBV5-1	TRBJ2-2	-	TRBD1	CASRQGGNTGELFF	TGCGCCAGTCGACAGGGGGGGAACACCGGGGAGCTGTTTTTT
TRBV9	TRBJ2-3	-	TRBD1	CASSPGTGSRTDTQYF	TGTGCCAGCAGCCCCGGGACAGGGAGTCGCACAGATACGCAGTATTTT
TRBV5-1	TRBJ2-5	-	-	CASSLRDGQETQYF	TGCGCCAGCAGCTTGAGGGACGGCCAAGAGACCCAGTACTTC
TRBV6-5	TRBJ2-7	-	TRBD2	CASSRGLAGSYEQYF	TGTGCCAGCAGTAGGGGATTAGCGGGATCTTACGAGCAGTACTTC
TRBV7-9	TRBJ2-7	-	-	CASSSFGASSYEQYF	TGTGCCAGCAGCTCATTTGGGGCCAGCTCCTACGAGCAGTACTTC